This entry lists 11 T cell receptor beta chains sequenced from one sample in a study of T cells in localized non-small cell lung cancer. Method: immunoSEQ multiplex PCR; TCRdb's copy keeps in-frame clones and lacks some. The table has over 15,000 clones, around four fifths seen once. The sample in question was peripheral blood, obtained before any cancer treatment. The receptors were sampled from a female donor of 60 years or more with stage I lung adenocarcinoma.

The genes are TRBV6-9 and TRBJ2-7; no clear D. From germline, CDR1 is MNHGY and CDR2 SVAAGI. V shed 6 bases and J shed 5 bases, with 14 bases lying between them. This CDR3 has 13 amino acids. CDR3 region: CASSPYPRDEQYF. DNA for the CDR3: TGTGCCAGCAGCCCATACCCCCGGGACGAGCAGTACTTC.

The chain is built from TRBV11-2 and TRBJ1-2; TRBD1 is a possible D gene (6 bases). Germline V gene data show CDR1 as SGHAT and CDR2 as FQNNGV. The V and J ends lost 5 bases and 8 bases respectively, with 18 bases between them. The CDR3 is 14 residues long. This CDR3 reads CASSVVGGPGGYTF. As DNA, the CDR3 is TGTGCCAGCAGCGTGGTAGGGGGGCCCGGCGGCTACACCTTC.

The chain is built from TRBV27 and TRBJ2-7, with 10 bases fitting TRBD2. Germline values: CDR1 MNHEY, CDR2 SMNVEV (reference sequence). The CDR3 length is 14 residues. Trimming removed 6 bases from V and 6 bases from J; junction bases left unmatched: 8. The CDR3 region has the DNA TGTGCCAGCAGCACGCCCTTAGCGGGGGGCGAGCAGTACTTC. This encodes CASSTPLAGGEQYF.

This clone has just a few counts. The V gene is TRBV9, the J gene TRBJ2-7, with 7 positions matching TRBD1. The V gene end was trimmed by 4 bases and the J gene end by 4 bases; junction bases not matched to a gene: 5. The CDR3 contains 13 residues. Germline V lookup: CDR1 SGDLS, CDR2 YYNGEE. As DNA, the CDR3 is TGTGCCAGCAGCCCCACAGGGGAGTACGAGCAGTACTTC. Its protein is CASSPTGEYEQYF.

The V and J genes are TRBV7-9 and TRBJ1-3; D is possibly TRBD1 (5 bases). V was clipped by 1 base and J by 2 bases, with 12 bases between them. The length of the CDR3 is 16 residues. Germline V gives CDR1 SEHNR, CDR2 FQNEAQ (reference sequence). In nucleotides, the CDR3 is TGTGCCAGCAGCTTAGTGTCGGGGGTAACTGGAAACACCATATATTTT. Amino acids: CASSLVSGVTGNTIYF.

The chain is built from TRBV19 and TRBJ1-2; no clear D gene. V shed 3 bases and J shed 11 bases, with 10 bases lying between them. Germline V lookup: CDR1 LNHDA, CDR2 SQIVND (reference sequence). The length of the CDR3 is 11 residues. Here the CDR3 DNA reads TGTGCCAGTAGTATGGGGATTGGGTACACCTTC. It encodes CASSMGIGYTF.

This clone was recorded once. The chain carries TRBV4-1 and TRBJ1-4; D is unclear. The CDR3 has 13 residues. The V gene's germline CDR1 is MGHRA and CDR2 YSYEKL. V was trimmed by 3 bases and J by 8 bases, leaving 10 bases between them. CDR3 bases: TGCGCCAGCAGCCATGTCTTGGGAGAAAAACTGTTTTTT. Protein: CASSHVLGEKLFF.

The chain carries TRBV13 and TRBJ2-2, with 8 bases identical to TRBD1. The ends lost 0 bases at V and 5 bases at J; junction bases unmatched: 2. The CDR3 is made up of 15 amino acids. Looked up from germline, CDR1 is PRHDT and CDR2 is FYEKMQ (reference sequence). The DNA for the CDR3 is TGTGCCAGCAGCTTAGGGCAGGGGGCGACCGGGGAGCTGTTTTTT. Protein product: CASSLGQGATGELFF.

The sample holds a few counts of this clone. The genes are TRBV19 and TRBJ2-4; maybe TRBD1 (5 bases). CDR1 and CDR2 (germline): LNHDA, SQIVND (reference sequence). The germline V and J ends were trimmed by 4 bases and 7 bases, with 8 bases remaining between them. This CDR3 contains 12 residues. The CDR3 coding sequence is TGTGCCAGTAGTACATCAGGGAACATTCAGTACTTC. Protein sequence: CASSTSGNIQYF.

The chain uses TRBV6-1 and TRBJ1-6; possibly TRBD1 for D (5 bases). The CDR3 loop spans 17 amino acids. V lost 4 bases to trimming and J lost 10 bases, with 23 bases between them. Germline assignment: CDR1 MNHNS and CDR2 SASEGT. The CDR3 nucleotides are TGTGCCAGCAGTGGAAGAAGGCAAGGGCAGGGAAGCTCACCCCTCCACTTT. Its protein is CASSGRRQGQGSSPLHF.

V gene TRBV4-1 combines with J gene TRBJ2-2; D is possibly TRBD1 (6 bases). Germline loops: CDR1 MGHRA, CDR2 YSYEKL. The CDR3 is made up of 12 amino acids. The V and J ends lost 3 bases and 7 bases respectively, with 6 bases between them. As DNA, the CDR3 is TGCGCCAGCAGCCACAGGGGCGGGGAGCTGTTTTTT. Translation: CASSHRGGELFF.